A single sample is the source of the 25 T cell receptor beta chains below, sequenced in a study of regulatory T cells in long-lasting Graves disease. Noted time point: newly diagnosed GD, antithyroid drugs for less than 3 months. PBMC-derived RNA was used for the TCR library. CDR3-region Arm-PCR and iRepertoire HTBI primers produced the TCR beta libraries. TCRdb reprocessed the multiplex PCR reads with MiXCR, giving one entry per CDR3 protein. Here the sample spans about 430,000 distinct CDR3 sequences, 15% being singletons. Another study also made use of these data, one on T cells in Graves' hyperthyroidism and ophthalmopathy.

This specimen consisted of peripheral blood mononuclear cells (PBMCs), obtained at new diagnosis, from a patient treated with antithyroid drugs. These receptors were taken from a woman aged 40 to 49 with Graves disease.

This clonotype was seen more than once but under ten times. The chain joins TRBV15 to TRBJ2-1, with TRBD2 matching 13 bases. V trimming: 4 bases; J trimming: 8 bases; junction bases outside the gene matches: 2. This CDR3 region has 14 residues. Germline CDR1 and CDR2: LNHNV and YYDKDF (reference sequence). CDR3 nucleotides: TGTGCCACCAGCAAAGGACTAGCGGGAGATGAGCAGTTCTTC. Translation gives CATSKGLAGDEQFF.

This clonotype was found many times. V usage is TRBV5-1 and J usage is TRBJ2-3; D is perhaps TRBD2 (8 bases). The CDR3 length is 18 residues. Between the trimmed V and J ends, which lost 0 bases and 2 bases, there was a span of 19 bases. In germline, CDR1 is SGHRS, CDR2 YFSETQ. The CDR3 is CASSLALIAGQNTDTQYF. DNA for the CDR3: TGCGCCAGCAGCTTGGCCCTGATAGCGGGACAGAACACAGATACGCAGTATTTT.

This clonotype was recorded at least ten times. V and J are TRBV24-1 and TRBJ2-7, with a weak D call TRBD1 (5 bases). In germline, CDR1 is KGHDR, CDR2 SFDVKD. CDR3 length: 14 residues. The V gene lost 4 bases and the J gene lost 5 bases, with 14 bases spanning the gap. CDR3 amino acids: CATSDPPREHEQYF. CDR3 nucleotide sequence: TGTGCCACCAGTGACCCCCCCAGGGAACACGAGCAGTACTTC.

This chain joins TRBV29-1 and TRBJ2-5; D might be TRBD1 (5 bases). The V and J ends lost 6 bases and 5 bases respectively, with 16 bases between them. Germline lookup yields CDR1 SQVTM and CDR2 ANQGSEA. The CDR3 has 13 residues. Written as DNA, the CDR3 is TGCAGCGTCCGAGCGAGTGCAGGGGAGACCCAGTACTTC. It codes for CSVRASAGETQYF.

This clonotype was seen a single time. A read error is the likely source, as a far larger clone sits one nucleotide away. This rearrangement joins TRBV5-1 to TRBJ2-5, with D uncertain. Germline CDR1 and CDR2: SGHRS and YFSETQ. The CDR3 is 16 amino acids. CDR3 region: CASSLVGGSLAETQYF. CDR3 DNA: TGTGCCAGCAGCTTAGTGGGTGGGTCCCTGGCGGAGACCCAGTACTTC.

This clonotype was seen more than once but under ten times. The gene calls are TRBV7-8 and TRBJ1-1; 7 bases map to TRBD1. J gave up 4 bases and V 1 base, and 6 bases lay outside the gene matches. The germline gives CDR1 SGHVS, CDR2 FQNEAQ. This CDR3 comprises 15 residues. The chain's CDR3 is CASSLVSGGGTEAFF. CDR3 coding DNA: TGTGCCAGCAGCTTAGTCTCAGGGGGGGGCACTGAAGCTTTCTTT.

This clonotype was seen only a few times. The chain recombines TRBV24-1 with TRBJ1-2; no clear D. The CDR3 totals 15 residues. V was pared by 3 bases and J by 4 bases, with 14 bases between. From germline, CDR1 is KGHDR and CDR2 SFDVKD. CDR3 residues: CATSDGGPYPYGYTF. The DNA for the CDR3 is TGTGCCACCAGTGATGGAGGTCCCTATCCCTATGGCTACACCTTC.

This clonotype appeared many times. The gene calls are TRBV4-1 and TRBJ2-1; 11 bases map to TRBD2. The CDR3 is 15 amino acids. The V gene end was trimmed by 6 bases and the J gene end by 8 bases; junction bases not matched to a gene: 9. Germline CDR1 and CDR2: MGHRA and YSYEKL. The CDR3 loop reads CASSATSGRWDEQFF. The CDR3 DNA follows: TGCGCCAGCAGTGCCACTAGCGGGAGATGGGATGAGCAGTTCTTC.

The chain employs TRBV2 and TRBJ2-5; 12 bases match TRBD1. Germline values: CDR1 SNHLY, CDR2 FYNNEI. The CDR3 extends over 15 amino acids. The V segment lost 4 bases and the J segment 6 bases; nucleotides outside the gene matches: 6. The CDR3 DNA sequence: TGTGCCAGCAGTGGGGACAGGGGGCGAGCTAAGACCCAGTACTTC. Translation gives CASSGDRGRAKTQYF. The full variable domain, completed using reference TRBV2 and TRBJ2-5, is EPEVTQTPSHQVTQMGQEVILRCVPISNHLYFYWYRQILGQKVEFLVSFYNNEISEKSEIFDDQFSVERPDGSNFTLKIRSTKLEDSAMYFCASSGDRGRAKTQYFGPGTRLLVL.

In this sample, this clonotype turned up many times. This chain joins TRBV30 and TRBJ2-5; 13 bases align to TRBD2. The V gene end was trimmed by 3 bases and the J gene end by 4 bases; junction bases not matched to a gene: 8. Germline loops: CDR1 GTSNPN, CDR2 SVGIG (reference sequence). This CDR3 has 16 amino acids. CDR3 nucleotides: TGTGCCTGGAGCATCCGGACTAGCGGGAGTATAGAGACCCAGTACTTC. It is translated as CAWSIRTSGSIETQYF.

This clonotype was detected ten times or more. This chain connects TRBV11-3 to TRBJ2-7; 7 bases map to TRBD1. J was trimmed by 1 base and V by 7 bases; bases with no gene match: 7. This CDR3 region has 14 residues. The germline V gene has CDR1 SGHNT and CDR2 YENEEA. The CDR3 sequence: CASTRTGLSYEQYF. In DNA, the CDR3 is TGTGCCAGCACTCGGACAGGTCTTTCCTACGAGCAGTACTTC.

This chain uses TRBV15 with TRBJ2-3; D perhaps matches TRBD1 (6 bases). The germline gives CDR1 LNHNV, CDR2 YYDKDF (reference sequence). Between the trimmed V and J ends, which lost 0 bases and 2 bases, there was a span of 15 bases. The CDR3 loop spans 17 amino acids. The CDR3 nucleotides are TGTGCCACCAGCAGAGAAGGGGGTATTGTGGCCACAGATACGCAGTATTTT. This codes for CATSREGGIVATDTQYF.

The CDR3 DNA follows: TGTGCCACCCTTCCGGGACCCTCCTACGAGCAGTACTTC. Protein sequence: CATLPGPSYEQYF. The V call is TRBV28, the J call TRBJ2-7; D may match TRBD1 or TRBD2 (5 bases each). The V end lost 10 bases, the J end lost 0 bases, and 13 bases lay between the germline ends. In germline, CDR1 is MDHEN, CDR2 SYDVKM. This CDR3 is 13 amino acids long.

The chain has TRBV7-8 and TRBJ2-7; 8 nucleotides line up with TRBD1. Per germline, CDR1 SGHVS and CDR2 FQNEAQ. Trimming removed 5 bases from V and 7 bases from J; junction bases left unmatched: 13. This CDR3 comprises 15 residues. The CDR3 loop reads CASSAFDRGTIEQYF. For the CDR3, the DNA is TGTGCCAGCAGCGCCTTCGACAGGGGAACAATAGAGCAGTACTTC.

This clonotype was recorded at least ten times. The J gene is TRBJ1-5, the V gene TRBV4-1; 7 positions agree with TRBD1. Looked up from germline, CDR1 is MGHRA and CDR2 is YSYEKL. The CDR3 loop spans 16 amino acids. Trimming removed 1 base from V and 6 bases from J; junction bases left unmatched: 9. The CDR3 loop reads CASSQGSDRVTQPQHF. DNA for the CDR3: TGCGCCAGCAGCCAAGGCTCAGACAGGGTGACTCAGCCCCAGCATTTT.

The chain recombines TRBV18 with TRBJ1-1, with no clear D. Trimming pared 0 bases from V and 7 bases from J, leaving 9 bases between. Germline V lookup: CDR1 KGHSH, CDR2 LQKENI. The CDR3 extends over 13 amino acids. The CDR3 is CASSPPAAFEAFF. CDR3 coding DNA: TGTGCCAGCTCACCACCGGCAGCTTTTGAAGCTTTCTTT.

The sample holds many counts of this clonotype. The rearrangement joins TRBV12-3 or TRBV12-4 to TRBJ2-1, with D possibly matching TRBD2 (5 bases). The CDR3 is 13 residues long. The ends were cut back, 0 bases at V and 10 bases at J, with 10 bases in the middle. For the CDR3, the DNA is TGTGCCAGCAGTTTAGCGGGAGTGGGCGAGCAGTTCTTC. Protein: CASSLAGVGEQFF.

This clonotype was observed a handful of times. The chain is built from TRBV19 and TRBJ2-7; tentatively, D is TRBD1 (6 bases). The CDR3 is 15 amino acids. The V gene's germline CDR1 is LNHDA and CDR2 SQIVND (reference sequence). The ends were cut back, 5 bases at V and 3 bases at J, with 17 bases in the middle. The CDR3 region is CASSQTPRTVYEQYF. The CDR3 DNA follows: TGTGCCAGTAGTCAAACACCCCGGACAGTCTACGAGCAGTACTTC.

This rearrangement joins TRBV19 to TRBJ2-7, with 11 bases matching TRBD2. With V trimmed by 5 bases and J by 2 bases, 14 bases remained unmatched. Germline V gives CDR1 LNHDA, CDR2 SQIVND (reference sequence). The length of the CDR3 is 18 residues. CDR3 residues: CASSPTSRGLAETYEQYF. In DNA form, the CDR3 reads TGTGCCAGTAGTCCGACTAGTCGGGGACTAGCGGAAACCTACGAGCAGTACTTC.

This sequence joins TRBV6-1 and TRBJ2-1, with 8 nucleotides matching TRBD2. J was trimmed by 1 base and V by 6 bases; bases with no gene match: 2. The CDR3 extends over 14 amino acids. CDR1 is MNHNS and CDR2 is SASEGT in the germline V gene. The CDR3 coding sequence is TGTGCCAGCAGAGGACTAGCTTCCTACAATGAGCAGTTCTTC. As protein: CASRGLASYNEQFF.

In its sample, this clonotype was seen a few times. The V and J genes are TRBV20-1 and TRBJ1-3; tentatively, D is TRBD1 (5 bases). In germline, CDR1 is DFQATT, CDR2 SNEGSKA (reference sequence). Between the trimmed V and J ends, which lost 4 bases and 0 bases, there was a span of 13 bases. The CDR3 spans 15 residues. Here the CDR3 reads CSAMGPTVSGNTIYF. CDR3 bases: TGCAGTGCTATGGGACCGACAGTCTCTGGAAACACCATATATTTT.

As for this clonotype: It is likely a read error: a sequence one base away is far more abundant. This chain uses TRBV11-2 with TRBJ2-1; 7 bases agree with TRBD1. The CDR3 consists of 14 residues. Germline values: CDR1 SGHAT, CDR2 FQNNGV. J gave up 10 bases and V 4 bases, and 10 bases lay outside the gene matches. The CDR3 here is CASSSQQGFHEQFF. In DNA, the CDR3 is TGTGCCAGCAGCTCTCAACAGGGGTTCCACGAGCAGTTCTTC.

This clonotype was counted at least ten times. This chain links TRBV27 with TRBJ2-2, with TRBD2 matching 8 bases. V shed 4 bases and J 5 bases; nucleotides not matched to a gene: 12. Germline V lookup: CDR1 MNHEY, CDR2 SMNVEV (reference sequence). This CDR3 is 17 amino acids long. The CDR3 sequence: CASSSPAGAGNTGELFF. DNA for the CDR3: TGTGCCAGCAGTTCTCCAGCGGGAGCGGGAAATACCGGGGAGCTGTTTTTT.

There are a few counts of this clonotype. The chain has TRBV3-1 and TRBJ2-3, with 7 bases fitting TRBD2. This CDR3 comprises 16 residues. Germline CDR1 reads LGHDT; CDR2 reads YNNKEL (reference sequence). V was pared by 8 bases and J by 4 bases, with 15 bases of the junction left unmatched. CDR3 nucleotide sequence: TGTGCCAGCCCAGATCCCGGCGGGAGAGGTCCAGATACGCAGTATTTT. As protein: CASPDPGGRGPDTQYF.

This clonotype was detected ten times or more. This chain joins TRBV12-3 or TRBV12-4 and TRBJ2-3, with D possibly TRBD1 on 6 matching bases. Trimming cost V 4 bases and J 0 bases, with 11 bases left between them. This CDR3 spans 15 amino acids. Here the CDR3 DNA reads TGTGCCAGCAGTTACACAGGGATAAGCACAGATACGCAGTATTTT. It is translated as CASSYTGISTDTQYF.